This T cell receptor (beta chain) was obtained from a study of graft-versus-host responses after intestinal transplantation. Study summary: All of the recipients had induction that used anti-thymocyte globulin, then tacrolimus and steroids for approximately 3 years. The study's findings and limits: Analysis identified GvH clones in recipient marrow, with some appearing first in ileum or blood.

The data were produced by immunoSEQ multiplex PCR, yet TCRdb's version contains in-frame clones alone and is incomplete. The sample consists of tens of thousands of clones, around 91% of them appearing once. Between the trimmed V and J ends, which lost 4 bases and 5 bases, there was a span of 9 bases. Germline CDR1 reads SGHRS; CDR2 reads YFSETQ. The CDR3 sequence is 13 residues long. This clone is a singleton in its sample. The antigen is not known. The TCR originated in a human patient who received an intestinal transplant, so some T cells may come from the graft donor. V and J are TRBV5-1 and TRBJ1-4; D remains unclear. This specimen was PBMCs, taken roughly 120 days after intestinal transplantation. This CDR3 reads CASSDGPNEKLFF. CDR3 in DNA: TGCGCCAGCAGCGACGGTCCCAATGAAAAACTGTTTTTT.